These T cell receptor beta chains were read from a single sample in a study of shared clonotypes between healthy human individuals. Repertoires were generated with immunoSEQ multiplex PCR, while TCRdb's copy carries only in-frame clones and drops some. The table includes fewer than 3 million clones, approximately 90% detected once. The sequenced sample consisted of naive CD4+ T cells from PBMCs. All receptors come from a young man in good health. Some clones in this sample may be carry-over from other donors' samples. Both conserved end residues are part of each CDR3. The D gene is left open where the match is weak.

J gene,V gene,D gene,CDR3 DNA,CDR3 protein
TRBJ1-3,TRBV28,NA,TGTGCCAGCAGCGGAGGTCGGGGAAACACCATATATTTT,CASSGGRGNTIYF
TRBJ1-2,TRBV30,NA,TGTGCCTGTTCCAGACAGGCTCGCGGCTACACCTTC,CACSRQARGYTF
TRBJ1-1,TRBV30,NA,TGTGCCTGGAGTGTTCGGTGGTTAACTGAAGCTTTCTTT,CAWSVRWLTEAFF
TRBJ1-3,TRBV18,TRBD1,TGTGCCAGCTCGCCAGACAGGGCAGGTGGAAACACCATATATTTT,CASSPDRAGGNTIYF
TRBJ2-5,TRBV5-1,NA,TGCGCCAGCAGCTTGATGGGCCAAGAGACCCAGTACTTC,CASSLMGQETQYF
TRBJ2-1,TRBV6-6,NA,TGTGCCAGCAGGGAAACCGGGGCCCGGGGTGAGCAGTTCTTC,CASRETGARGEQFF
TRBJ2-5,TRBV25-1,NA,TGTGCCAGCAGTGACCCGGGACGCCTCCAAGAGACCCAGTACTTC,CASSDPGRLQETQYF
TRBJ2-1,TRBV5-1,NA,TGCGCCAGCAGCCGAGCGGGCCTCTCCTACAATGAGCAGTTCTTC,CASSRAGLSYNEQFF
TRBJ1-5,TRBV5-1,NA,TGCGCCAGCAGCTTGGCCGGGCAGGCCGGTCAGCCCCAGCATTTT,CASSLAGQAGQPQHF
TRBJ2-5,TRBV11-2,TRBD2,TGTGCCAGCAGCTTAAGTAGCGGGAGTGTGAAGACCCAGTACTTC,CASSLSSGSVKTQYF
TRBJ2-2,TRBV5-4,TRBD2,TGTGCCAGCAGCAAACGACTAGCTGGGTCGAACACCGGGGAGCTGTTTTTT,CASSKRLAGSNTGELFF
TRBJ2-5,TRBV7-6,NA,TGTGCCAGCAGCTTATGGGCCCGGGACACCGACACAAAGTACTTC,CASSLWARDTDTKYF
TRBJ2-1,TRBV9,TRBD1,TGTGCCAGCAGCGTAGACGCGGGGGACAGGGGTCCCAATGAGCAGTTCTTC,CASSVDAGDRGPNEQFF
TRBJ2-6,TRBV5-1,NA,TGCGCCAGCAGCTTGGGGTCCCTCGGGGCCAACGTCCTGACTTTC,CASSLGSLGANVLTF
TRBJ2-1,TRBV5-4,NA,TGTGCCAGCAGCCGAGACAGGAACAATGAGCAGTTCTTC,CASSRDRNNEQFF
TRBJ2-1,TRBV18,TRBD2,TGTGCCAGCTCACCGGGACTAGCGGGGTACAATGAGCAGTTCTTC,CASSPGLAGYNEQFF
TRBJ1-5,TRBV19,NA,TGTGCCAGTAGTCCCCTAGTCCAGCCCCAGCATTTT,CASSPLVQPQHF